The clone carrying this T cell receptor beta chain has more than one count but fewer than ten. Its specificity is not known. These data originate in a study of T cell repertoires in cytomegalovirus infection. Study as a whole: Public signatures in TCR beta pointed to CMV infection and matching HLA type. Study findings and constraints: Frequencies of public TCR beta families were cumulated, and this identified carriers of CMV plus the relevant HLA. It was HLA-C-restricted CMV-specific TCR beta clonotypes that dominated the response ex vivo.

From germline, CDR1 is WSHSY and CDR2 SAAADI. The CDR3 has 17 amino acids. With V trimmed by 0 bases and J by 6 bases, 8 bases remained unmatched. TCRdb analysed the reads with MiXCR anew, one entry per CDR3 protein. The sample yields some 280,000 distinct CDR3 sequences, roughly 15% seen once. Specimen: PBMCs. The TCR originated in a human donor in good health (CMV status not recorded). Some clones in this sample may be carry-over from other donors' samples. The chain has TRBV10-2 and TRBJ2-1; 10 nucleotides agree with TRBD2. The CDR3 reads CASSESASGSAGNEQFF. CDR3 sequence (DNA): TGCGCCAGCAGTGAGTCGGCTAGCGGGAGCGCGGGCAATGAGCAGTTCTTC.